The 19 T cell receptor beta chains below all came from one sample that was sequenced in a study of blood T cell repertoires in COVID-19. Produced via immunoSEQ multiplex PCR; TCRdb's table is partial and in-frame only. The repertoire holds 110,000 to 150,000 clones, with 85% as singletons. Specimen: PBMCs or T cells enriched from blood (not recorded which). These receptors were collected from a woman in her thirties or forties who had recovered from COVID-19.

The chain uses TRBV5-1 and TRBJ2-1; D possibly corresponds to TRBD1 (6 bases). The length of the CDR3 is 14 residues. The germline CDR1 and CDR2 sequences are SGHRS and YFSETQ. Between the trimmed V and J ends, which lost 2 bases and 4 bases, there was a span of 10 bases. The CDR3 region is CASSFRDTYNEQFF. The CDR3 nucleotides are TGCGCCAGCAGCTTCCGGGACACGTACAATGAGCAGTTCTTC.

The chain joins TRBV2 to TRBJ1-2, with TRBD1 matching over 11 bases. Per the germline V gene, CDR1 is SNHLY and CDR2 is FYNNEI. CDR3 length equals 14 residues. The V gene end was trimmed by 7 bases and the J gene end by 6 bases; junction bases not matched to a gene: 7. The CDR3 sequence is CASTWDRGSDGYTF. The CDR3 nucleotides are TGTGCCAGCACCTGGGACAGGGGGTCGGATGGCTACACCTTC.

This clone has more than one count but fewer than ten. The V gene is TRBV18, the J gene TRBJ1-1; a possible D gene is TRBD1 (6 bases). CDR3 length equals 13 residues. V gave up 2 bases and J gave up 7 bases, with 11 bases separating them. In germline, CDR1 is KGHSH, CDR2 LQKENI. The CDR3 DNA follows: TGTGCCAGCTCACCATCGGGGGGGCGTGAAGCTTTCTTT. Translating it yields CASSPSGGREAFF.

The chain carries TRBV19 and TRBJ2-7, with TRBD2 matching over 7 bases. Unmatched junction bases numbered 6, after V lost 3 bases and J lost 1 base. The CDR3 runs 15 residues. Looked up from germline, CDR1 is LNHDA and CDR2 is SQIVND (reference sequence). Here the CDR3 reads CASSIGGSGSYEQYF. The CDR3 DNA follows: TGTGCCAGTAGTATCGGGGGGTCGGGATCCTACGAGCAGTACTTC.

For the CDR3, the DNA is TGTGCCAGCAGCATTTCTCTGAGCTCCTACAATGAGCAGTTCTTC. Its protein is CASSISLSSYNEQFF. V and J are TRBV5-4 and TRBJ2-1, with D unresolved. Looked up from germline, CDR1 is SGHNT and CDR2 is YYREEE (reference sequence). The CDR3 length is 15 residues. Deletions cut 4 bases from V and 0 bases from J, with 11 bases between.

J is TRBJ2-5 and V is TRBV4-1; D unresolved. The germline V gene has CDR1 MGHRA and CDR2 YSYEKL. The length of the CDR3 is 15 residues. Trimming took 4 bases from V and 10 from J, leaving 22 bases between them. As DNA, the CDR3 is TGCGCCAGCAGCCCAGAGATGGGCACCTCCCCGGACCAGTACTTC. It translates to CASSPEMGTSPDQYF.

The rearrangement joins TRBV11-1 to TRBJ2-5; no definite D call. CDR1 and CDR2 from the germline V gene are SGHAT and FQDESV (reference sequence). The CDR3 has 11 residues. The V end lost 5 bases, the J end lost 7 bases, and 8 bases lay between the germline ends. CDR3 loop: CASSPLMTQYF. The DNA for the CDR3 is TGTGCCAGCAGCCCCCTAATGACCCAGTACTTC.

This rearrangement joins TRBV18 to TRBJ1-2, with D possibly TRBD1 on 6 matching bases. This CDR3 has 13 amino acids. Germline CDR1 reads KGHSH; CDR2 reads LQKENI. V was trimmed by 4 bases and J by 4 bases, leaving 10 bases between them. This chain's CDR3 is CASSQGHSYGYTF. The DNA of the CDR3 is TGTGCCAGCTCACAGGGACATAGCTATGGCTACACCTTC.

The genes are TRBV3-1 (or the pseudogene TRBV3-2) and TRBJ1-3; 7 bases match TRBD1. The V gene end was trimmed by 2 bases and the J gene end by 1 base; junction bases not matched to a gene: 2. Germline V lookup: CDR1 LGHDT, CDR2 YNNKEL (reference sequence). This CDR3 has 15 residues. The CDR3 spells CASSQPRGSGNTIYF. In DNA, the CDR3 is TGTGCCAGCAGCCAACCCAGGGGGTCTGGAAACACCATATATTTT.

V gene TRBV27 combines with J gene TRBJ2-7; D perhaps matches TRBD2 (6 bases). V was shortened by 3 bases and J by 3 bases, with 9 bases between the two germline ends. The CDR3 loop spans 13 amino acids. CDR1 is MNHEY and CDR2 is SMNVEV in the germline V gene (reference sequence). The CDR3 DNA sequence: TGTGCCAGCAGTTTTCGGGGGAACTACGAGCAGTACTTC. This encodes CASSFRGNYEQYF.

The chain has TRBV4-1 and TRBJ2-1, with D perhaps TRBD2 (6 bases). Germline CDR1 MGHRA, CDR2 YSYEKL. There are 15 residues in the CDR3. V was clipped by 4 bases and J by 0 bases, with 10 bases between them. CDR3 DNA: TGCGCCAGCAGCCGGGCGGGGCTCTCCTACAATGAGCAGTTCTTC. Translation: CASSRAGLSYNEQFF.

The chain employs TRBV30 and TRBJ2-1, with TRBD2 matching over 8 bases. Losses at the gene ends were 4 bases for V and 9 bases for J; bases not matched to a gene: 17. Germline CDR1 is GTSNPN and CDR2 is SVGIG (reference sequence). The CDR3 sequence is 16 residues long. The chain's CDR3 is CAWNHLFGLAGGEQFF. The DNA of the CDR3 is TGTGCCTGGAATCATCTATTCGGACTAGCAGGCGGTGAGCAGTTCTTC.

The chain employs TRBV27 and TRBJ1-6; 10 positions agree with TRBD1. CDR3 length: 14 amino acids. CDR1 is MNHEY and CDR2 is SMNVEV in the germline V gene (reference sequence). The J segment lost 10 bases and the V segment lost 4 bases, leaving 4 bases of the junction unmatched. CDR3 residues: CASSSDRGRSPLHF. In nucleotides, the CDR3 is TGTGCCAGCAGTTCAGACAGGGGGCGATCACCCCTCCACTTT.

V usage is TRBV19 and J usage is TRBJ2-4, with 9 bases lining up with TRBD1. CDR1 is LNHDA, CDR2 SQIVND, per germline (reference sequence). The junction had 5 bases not matched to a gene; V was cut back by 5 bases and J by 9 bases. This CDR3 is 13 amino acids long. In DNA form, the CDR3 reads TGTGCCAGTAGTGGGACAGGGCAGGGCATTCAGTACTTC. Translating gives CASSGTGQGIQYF.

The genes are TRBV27 and TRBJ1-2; 12 nucleotides agree with TRBD1. The CDR3 is 21 residues long. Trimming took 7 bases from V and 0 from J; bases not matched to a gene: 21. Germline V CDR1 and CDR2: MNHEY, SMNVEV (reference sequence). In nucleotides, the CDR3 is TGTGCCAGCACCAGTTTTTCGCCTACCAGGGACAGGGGGCTTCCTAACTATGGCTACACCTTC. It yields the protein CASTSFSPTRDRGLPNYGYTF.

The V call is TRBV5-4, the J call TRBJ2-3; D is uncertain. The V end lost 1 base, the J end lost 5 bases, and 11 bases lay between the germline ends. The CDR3 covers 14 residues. Looked up from germline, CDR1 is SGHNT and CDR2 is YYREEE (reference sequence). The CDR3 here is CASSLIRPGDTQYF. Here the CDR3 DNA reads TGTGCCAGCAGCTTGATCAGGCCAGGAGATACGCAGTATTTT.

The V and J genes are TRBV7-9 and TRBJ2-1; maybe TRBD1 (5 bases). CDR1 is SEHNR, CDR2 FQNEAQ, per germline (reference sequence). The CDR3 runs to 13 residues. Trimming removed 6 bases from V and 7 bases from J, with 13 bases in between. The CDR3 bases are TGTGCCAGCAGTCGACAGACTCGGAATGAGCAGTTCTTC. Its translation is CASSRQTRNEQFF.

CDR3 DNA sequence: TGTGCCTGGAATCTGCCCCAGGGGGTAACCTACGAGCAGTACTTC. Its protein product is CAWNLPQGVTYEQYF. The rearrangement joins TRBV30 to TRBJ2-7, with 7 bases matching TRBD1. Germline CDR1 GTSNPN, CDR2 SVGIG (reference sequence). CDR3 length equals 15 residues. V was pared by 4 bases and J by 2 bases, with 11 bases of the junction left unmatched. The full variable domain, in which reference TRBV30 and TRBJ2-7 provide the parts outside the CDR3, is SQTIHQWPATLVQPVGSPLSLECTVEGTSNPNLYWYRQAAGRGLQLLFYSVGIGQISSEVPQNLSASRPQDRQFILSSKKLLLSDSGFYLCAWNLPQGVTYEQYFGPGTRLTVT.

The genes are TRBV12-3 or TRBV12-4 and TRBJ2-7; D gene unclear. CDR3 length: 13 amino acids. V gave up 2 bases and J gave up 2 bases, with 7 bases separating them. The CDR3 coding sequence is TGTGCCAGCAGTTTAAACGGTCCCTACGAGCAGTACTTC. This codes for CASSLNGPYEQYF.